The subject of this entry is one T cell receptor (beta chain). The source of the sample is a study of T cell changes during pregnancy in multiple sclerosis. Some clones are missing from TCRdb's copy, which holds only in-frame ones; the method was immunoSEQ multiplex PCR. Of some 37,000 clones in the sample, 89% were seen once. Trimming removed 0 bases at V and 4 bases at J, with 8 bases between. The V gene's germline CDR1 is LNHDA and CDR2 SQIVND (reference sequence). The CDR3 spans 14 residues. The origin of this receptor is a female donor with multiple sclerosis, enrolled in a pregnancy study. This sequence joins TRBV19 and TRBJ2-3; D unresolved. The sample consisted of CD8+ T cells from peripheral blood mononuclear cells, taken in the third trimester of pregnancy. DNA for the CDR3: TGTGCCAGTAGTATAGAAAATAGTCCAGATACGCAGTATTTT. This encodes CASSIENSPDTQYF.